Listed below are T cell receptor beta chains from one sample, sequenced in a study of T cells in Graves' hyperthyroidism and ophthalmopathy. MiXCR, applied by TCRdb to the multiplex PCR reads, yields one record per CDR3 protein. Of some 510,000 distinct CDR3 sequences listed, roughly 50% are singletons. The specimen was peripheral blood or thyroid tissue (not recorded which). The origin of the receptors is a woman between 18 and 30 years old with Graves' hyperthyroidism. Each CDR3 is given with its conserved first and last residue. A D gene is named only where the DNA matches it firmly. Part of the rows lack a size; the others show once, few, many or a class for expanded clones.

J gene | D gene | clone size | V gene | CDR3 DNA | CDR3 protein
TRBJ1-4 | - | few | TRBV7-2 | TGTGCCAGCAGCTTGGGGTCCAGGGGCTTAGGTGAAAAACTGTTTTTT | CASSLGSRGLGEKLFF
TRBJ1-2 | TRBD1 | - | TRBV2 | TGTGCCAGCAGTGAAGCCCTCAGGGGGCTAGGTGGCTACACCTTC | CASSEALRGLGGYTF
TRBJ1-2 | TRBD1 | - | TRBV10-3 | TGTGCCATCAGCACAGGGGGAGAATATGGCTACACCTTC | CAISTGGEYGYTF
TRBJ1-5 | - | - | TRBV20-1 | TGCAGTGCTAGAGTTTTTGGACAGAGCAATCAGCCCCAGCATTTT | CSARVFGQSNQPQHF
TRBJ1-2 | - | - | TRBV5-5 | TGTGCCAGCAGCCTACAGGGCCCAAGTGGCTACACCTTC | CASSLQGPSGYTF
TRBJ2-7 | - | few | TRBV7-9 | TGTGCCAGCAAGGCAGGGGGGTACGAGCAGTACTTC | CASKAGGYEQYF
TRBJ1-3 | TRBD1 | few | TRBV9 | TGTGCCAGCAGCGTAGAGGCAGGGGGCATTGGAAACACCATATATTTT | CASSVEAGGIGNTIYF
TRBJ2-7 | TRBD2 | - | TRBV2 | TGTGCCACCGGACTAGCGGGAAGCTCCTACGAGCAGTACTTC | CATGLAGSSYEQYF
TRBJ1-1 | - | few | TRBV7-9 | TGTGCCAGCAGCTTGGGAGGGTTTTTGACTGAAGCTTTCTTT | CASSLGGFLTEAFF
TRBJ1-2 | - | - | TRBV5-1 | TGCGCCAGCAGCAAAGGAGAAGGCTACACCTTC | CASSKGEGYTF
TRBJ2-5 | - | once | TRBV20-1 | TGCAGTGCTCCGGAGACAGGTCAAGAGACCCAGTACTTC | CSAPETGQETQYF
TRBJ2-7 | TRBD2 | few | TRBV7-2 | TGTGCCAGCACCCAAGCGGGAGGTAACTACGAGCAGTACTTC | CASTQAGGNYEQYF
TRBJ1-1 | - | many | TRBV7-8 | TGTGCCAGCAGCCACTCGACAGACACTGAAGCTTTCTTT | CASSHSTDTEAFF
TRBJ2-7 | TRBD2 | - | TRBV6-2/TRBV6-3 | TGTGCCAGCAGCCCCTGGGTAGCGGGGTCCTACGAGCAGTACTTC | CASSPWVAGSYEQYF
TRBJ2-2 | - | few | TRBV2 | TGTGCCACCTCGCCAGGGAACACCAGGGAGCTGTTTTTT | CATSPGNTRELFF
TRBJ1-5 | - | - | TRBV29-1 | TGCAGCGCTAGACAAGGGGGGAGAGGCAATCAGCCCCAGCACTTT | CSARQGGRGNQPQHF
TRBJ2-7 | TRBD2 | - | TRBV9 | TGTGCCAGCAGCGGCGGGACTAGCGGGGGGGAGAGCTTC | CASSGGTSGGESF
TRBJ1-2 | - | few | TRBV6-6 | TGTGCCAGCAGCCCAGGCTTCTACTATGGCTACACCTTC | CASSPGFYYGYTF
TRBJ2-5 | - | - | TRBV6-6 | TGTGCCAGCAGCTTATATGGGACTGTGCAAGAGACCCAGTACTTC | CASSLYGTVQETQYF
TRBJ2-7 | - | once | TRBV7-9 | TGTGCCAGCAGCCACCCCGGGACATTTCCCTACGAGCAGTACTTC | CASSHPGTFPYEQYF
TRBJ2-5 | TRBD1 | once | TRBV20-1 | TGCAGTGCTATCGGGGACAGGGGAGGAGAGACCCAGTACTTC | CSAIGDRGGETQYF
TRBJ1-1 | - | few | TRBV20-1 | TGCAGGGGTGAAGGGGGCACTGAAGCTTTCTTT | CRGEGGTEAFF
TRBJ1-1 | - | few | TRBV7-8 | TGTGCCAGCTCACCACGTTACCGGGATACTGAAGCTTTCTTT | CASSPRYRDTEAFF
TRBJ2-5 | TRBD2 | - | TRBV4-3 | TGCGCCAGCAGCCAAGATCCGGGGGGAGGGACCCAGTACTTC | CASSQDPGGGTQYF
TRBJ2-7 | - | - | TRBV11-2 | TGTGCCAGCAGCTTAGTCTCGGGAGTGGACGAGCAGTACTTC | CASSLVSGVDEQYF